This TCR beta chain derives from a study of blood T cell repertoires in COVID-19. Whole-study context: COVID-19 samples from acute and convalescent phases originated in the United States, Italy and Spain. PBMCs, B-cell-depleted T cells, or T cells provided the cDNA or gDNA that made up the material.

Per the original methods: Amplification of reference gene primers was used by the study to estimate nucleated cell counts. Libraries were prepared by immunoSEQ multiplex PCR; TCRdb keeps only in-frame clonotypes and omits some of them. That table gives V, J and clone size, and the DNA gave D and trimming. This sample has some 350,000 clones, with about 87% found just once. V shed 3 bases and J shed 0 bases, with 18 bases lying between them. The CDR3 has 18 amino acids. Germline V gives CDR1 SSHAT, CDR2 FNYEAQ (reference sequence). V and J are TRBV7-7 and TRBJ1-5; D unresolved. The sample was peripheral blood. The sequence came from a human donor in a cohort sampled during active COVID-19. The CDR3 DNA reads as TGTGCCAGCAGCTTGGCCCCCATGCAGCACTATAGCAATCAGCCCCAGCATTTT. This gives the protein CASSLAPMQHYSNQPQHF.